One sample yielded the 4 T cell receptor beta chains listed below, sequenced in a study of metastatic and nonmetastatic thyroid tumors. Thyroid surgery took place with no prior treatment in any patient. MiXCR re-clonotyped the PCR reads for TCRdb. Here the sample spans 80,000 to 85,000 clones, around 13% being singletons. Sequencing was performed on tumor tissue. The source of these receptors is a female donor with papillary thyroid cancer or a benign thyroid nodule (not recorded which). Some clones in this sample may be carry-over from other donors' samples.

This clone turned up a few times. J is TRBJ2-3 and V is TRBV2; TRBD2 aligns across 8 bases. This CDR3 has 15 amino acids. Per germline, CDR1 SNHLY and CDR2 FYNNEI. The junction had 10 bases not matched to a gene; V was cut back by 6 bases and J by 5 bases. CDR3 in amino acids: CASRRNGRALDTQYF. The CDR3, as DNA: TGTGCCAGCAGGAGGAACGGGAGGGCACTAGATACGCAGTATTTT.

In this sample, this clone turned up a few times. A much larger clone sits a single nucleotide away, making a read error possible. The chain recombines TRBV7-3 with TRBJ2-5, with TRBD1 matching over 10 bases. Germline lookup yields CDR1 SGHTA and CDR2 FQGTGA. The length of the CDR3 is 15 residues. The DNA of the CDR3 is TGTGCCAGCAGCCCCGGGGACAGGGGAGGGGAGACCCAGCACTTC. It codes for CASSPGDRGGETQHF.

As regards this clone: A read error may be the cause here, since a much bigger clone is one base away. This sample also contains other DNA sequences that code for the same CDR3. The rearrangement uses TRBV13 and TRBJ2-6; tentatively, D is TRBD1 (5 bases). Germline loops: CDR1 PRHDT, CDR2 FYEKMQ (reference sequence). This CDR3 comprises 15 residues. For the CDR3, the DNA is TGTGCCGGCAGCCCAGGCCGGAGTGGGGCCAACGTCCTTACTTTC. This gives the protein CAGSPGRSGANVLTF.

On this clone: A much larger clone lies one base from this, so it may be a read error. The rearrangement links TRBV10-3 to TRBJ2-6; D may correspond to TRBD1 or TRBD2 (5 bases each). Per germline, CDR1 ENHRY and CDR2 SYGVKD. CDR3 length: 13 amino acids. CDR3 in amino acids: CATGGSGANVMTF. The DNA of the CDR3 is TGTGCCACCGGAGGTAGTGGGGCCAACGTCATGACTTTC.